This TCR beta chain was obtained from a study of cytomegalovirus exposure and HLA in healthy donors. Whole-study findings and limits: It was confirmed in vitro that three of the CMV-associated chains were specific for CMV antigens.

V was clipped by 4 bases and J by 7 bases, with 11 bases between them. Germline assignment: CDR1 SGHNT and CDR2 YENEEA. The length of the CDR3 is 12 residues. Notes on this clone: The target antigen is unknown.

Use of 60 Vbeta and 13 Jbeta primers characterized the PCR. This table comes from immunoSEQ multiplex PCR, and its TCRdb copy is limited to in-frame clones, with some not included. This sample's table has tens of thousands of clones. Sequenced sample: PBMCs. V and J are TRBV11-3 and TRBJ2-7; D is undetermined. This TCR was sampled from a female donor in good health and CMV-seropositive. This CDR3 reads CASSSRNSEQYF. Here the CDR3 DNA reads TGTGCCAGCAGCTCTCGTAACTCAGAGCAGTACTTC.